The 10 T cell receptor beta chains in this list originate from one sample, sequenced in a study of cytomegalovirus exposure and HLA in healthy donors. The PCR had 60 Vbeta and 13 Jbeta primers. Assay used: immunoSEQ multiplex PCR; TCRdb lists only in-frame clones, some missing. The profile shows under 150,000 clones, about two thirds of them singletons. Material for sequencing was PBMCs. The receptors were sampled from a human donor in good health.

This sequence joins TRBV9 and TRBJ2-3; 12 bases fit TRBD2. This CDR3 region has 16 residues. The germline CDR1 and CDR2 sequences are SGDLS and YYNGEE. V was pared by 3 bases and J by 6 bases, with 8 bases of the junction left unmatched. In DNA, the CDR3 is TGTGCCAGCAGCGCAATACTAGCGGGGGGTTCGGATACGCAGTATTTT. This translates into CASSAILAGGSDTQYF.

This rearrangement joins TRBV13 to TRBJ2-2; tentatively, D is TRBD2 (5 bases). CDR1 and CDR2 (germline): PRHDT, FYEKMQ (reference sequence). V shed 4 bases and J shed 4 bases, with 13 bases lying between them. The CDR3 extends over 15 amino acids. CDR3: CASSSTPRGTGELFF. CDR3 bases: TGTGCCAGCAGCTCCACCCCACGGGGCACCGGGGAGCTGTTTTTT. The variable domain in full, completed from reference TRBV13 and TRBJ2-2, reads AAGVIQSPRHLIKEKRETATLKCYPIPRHDTVYWYQQGPGQDPQFLISFYEKMQSDKGSIPDRFSAQQFSDYHSELNMSSLELGDSALYFCASSSTPRGTGELFFGEGSRLTVL.

This clone came up a few times. CDR3 nucleotides: TGTGCCAGCAGTGGCCCGCGGGAGGGAGGGTTCTCCTACGAGCAGTACTTC. It yields the protein CASSGPREGGFSYEQYF. The chain is built from TRBV25-1 and TRBJ2-7, with 9 bases that match TRBD2. The CDR3 runs 17 residues. Germline CDR1 and CDR2: MGHDK and SYGVNS. The junction had 10 bases not matched to a gene; V was cut back by 4 bases and J by 0 bases.

This clone has more than one count but fewer than ten. The gene calls are TRBV10-1 and TRBJ1-1; 8 bases are shared with TRBD1. The CDR3 is 13 residues long. Germline lookup yields CDR1 WNHNN and CDR2 SYGVQD (reference sequence). J was trimmed by 1 base and V by 10 bases; bases with no gene match: 5. CDR3 protein: CATSGQENTEAFF. In DNA, the CDR3 is TGCGCCACCTCGGGACAGGAGAACACTGAAGCTTTCTTT.

This clone occurred once. The V and J genes are TRBV7-2 and TRBJ2-7; a possible D gene is TRBD2 (6 bases). The CDR3 extends over 14 amino acids. Trimming took 5 bases from V and 2 from J, leaving 13 bases between them. Germline loops: CDR1 SGHTA, CDR2 FQGNSA. CDR3: CASSTKWGAYEQYF. The CDR3 nucleotides are TGTGCCAGCAGCACTAAGTGGGGGGCCTACGAGCAGTACTTC.

This chain uses TRBV27 with TRBJ2-7, with TRBD1 identical over 7 bases. The CDR3 consists of 14 residues. Per germline, CDR1 MNHEY and CDR2 SMNVEV (reference sequence). V was clipped by 8 bases and J by 2 bases; unmatched bases: 9. CDR3 bases: TGTGCCAGCGGGACGTGGCAGGGGGCCTACGAGCAGTACTTC. Encoded protein: CASGTWQGAYEQYF.

This sequence joins TRBV11-2 and TRBJ1-3, with D maybe TRBD1 (5 bases). The length of the CDR3 is 17 residues. The V end lost 3 bases, the J end lost 0 bases, and 15 bases lay between the germline ends. The germline V gene has CDR1 SGHAT and CDR2 FQNNGV. CDR3 bases: TGTGCCAGCAGCTTGGCAGGGCACGCTTTCTCTGGAAACACCATATATTTT. It translates to CASSLAGHAFSGNTIYF.

This chain joins TRBV4-1 and TRBJ2-1; D call uncertain. CDR1 and CDR2 from the germline V gene are MGHRA and YSYEKL. This CDR3 is built from 16 residues. Trimming took off 3 bases at V and 3 bases at J, with 15 bases between the two ends. The CDR3 region has the DNA TGCGCCAGCAGCCAGCCAACTGGCTCGGGCTACAATGAGCAGTTCTTC. This encodes CASSQPTGSGYNEQFF.

The chain combines TRBV5-4 with TRBJ2-1; possible D gene TRBD2, 7 bases. Germline V gives CDR1 SGHNT, CDR2 YYREEE (reference sequence). Trimming took 4 bases from V and 4 from J, leaving 18 bases between them. CDR3 length: 16 amino acids. This chain's CDR3 is CASSRDRFSGYNEQFF. The CDR3 DNA sequence: TGTGCCAGCAGCCGCGACAGGTTTAGCGGGTACAATGAGCAGTTCTTC.

The chain employs TRBV27 and TRBJ1-2; 7 nucleotides line up with TRBD1. V gave up 6 bases and J gave up 4 bases; unmatched junction bases: 5. The length of the CDR3 is 13 residues. Germline-derived CDR1 and CDR2 are MNHEY and SMNVEV (reference sequence). The CDR3 nucleotides are TGTGCCAGCAGCCGGGACAGAGGCTATGGCTACACCTTC. Translating gives CASSRDRGYGYTF.